This T cell receptor beta chain was obtained from a study of Ad26.COV2.S vaccination and SARS-CoV-2 variants. Study-wide findings and caveats: In vaccinated individuals, spike-specific CD8+ and CD4+ T cell responses reportedly displayed substantial breadth. Measures of TCR breadth and depth may have fallen short of total T cell responses. Ad26.COV2.S recipients had broader spike-specific TCRs (P = 0.0014). Those who received vaccine or placebo ended up with similar non-spike TCR breadth.

TCRdb's table, derived via immunoSEQ multiplex PCR, lists solely in-frame clones and lacks some. The sample yields more than 150,000 clones, around 88% seen once. Germline lookup yields CDR1 LNHDA and CDR2 SQIVND (reference sequence). The CDR3 length is 19 residues. V was pared by 6 bases and J by 0 bases, with 24 bases between. A remark on this clone: Its antigen is undetermined.

The V and J genes are TRBV19 and TRBJ1-5, with D perhaps matching TRBD1 (5 bases). The TCR comes from a human donor who had recovered from COVID-19. The starting material was peripheral blood, obtained after recovery from COVID-19. As DNA, the CDR3 is TGTGCCAGTAGGAACCGGGACGGAAATAGGGTCTATAGCAATCAGCCCCAGCATTTT. Residues: CASRNRDGNRVYSNQPQHF.